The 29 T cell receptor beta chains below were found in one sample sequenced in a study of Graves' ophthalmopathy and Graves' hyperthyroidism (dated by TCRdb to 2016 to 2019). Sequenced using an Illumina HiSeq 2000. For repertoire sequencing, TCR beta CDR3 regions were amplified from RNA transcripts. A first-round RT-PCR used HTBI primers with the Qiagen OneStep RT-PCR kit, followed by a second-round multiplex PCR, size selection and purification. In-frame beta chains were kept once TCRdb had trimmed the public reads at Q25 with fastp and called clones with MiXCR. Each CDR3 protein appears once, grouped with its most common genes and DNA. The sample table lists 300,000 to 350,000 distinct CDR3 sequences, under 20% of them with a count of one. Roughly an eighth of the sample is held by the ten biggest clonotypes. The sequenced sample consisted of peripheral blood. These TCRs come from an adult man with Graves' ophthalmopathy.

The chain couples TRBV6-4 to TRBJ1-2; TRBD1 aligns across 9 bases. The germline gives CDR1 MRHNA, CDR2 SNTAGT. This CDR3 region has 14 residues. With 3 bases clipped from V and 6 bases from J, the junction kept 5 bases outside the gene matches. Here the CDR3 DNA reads TGTGCCAGCAGTGAACAGGGGGCGGGAGATGGCTACACCTTC. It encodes CASSEQGAGDGYTF.

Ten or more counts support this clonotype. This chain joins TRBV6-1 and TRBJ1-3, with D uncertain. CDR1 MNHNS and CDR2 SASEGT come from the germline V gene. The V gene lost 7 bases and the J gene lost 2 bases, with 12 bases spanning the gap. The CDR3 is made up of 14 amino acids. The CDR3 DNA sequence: TGTGCCAGCACTAAAAGGACTGCTGGAAACACCATATATTTT. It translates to CASTKRTAGNTIYF.

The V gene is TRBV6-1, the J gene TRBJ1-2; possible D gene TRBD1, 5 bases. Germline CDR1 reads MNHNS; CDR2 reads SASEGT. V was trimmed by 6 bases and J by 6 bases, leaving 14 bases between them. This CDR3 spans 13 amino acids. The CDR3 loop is CASSTLGTDGYTF. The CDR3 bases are TGTGCCAGCAGCACCTTGGGGACGGATGGCTACACCTTC.

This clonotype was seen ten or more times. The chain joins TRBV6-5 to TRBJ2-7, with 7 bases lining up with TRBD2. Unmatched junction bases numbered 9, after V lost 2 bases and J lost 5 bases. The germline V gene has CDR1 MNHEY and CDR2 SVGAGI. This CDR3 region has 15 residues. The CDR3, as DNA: TGTGCCAGCAGTTACGATTGGCGGGGGATCAACGAGCAGTACTTC. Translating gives CASSYDWRGINEQYF.

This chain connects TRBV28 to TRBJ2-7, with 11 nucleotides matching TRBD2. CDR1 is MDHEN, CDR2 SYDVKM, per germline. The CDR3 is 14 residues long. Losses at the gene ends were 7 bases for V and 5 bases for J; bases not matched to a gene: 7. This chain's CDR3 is CASTLAGGPDEQYF. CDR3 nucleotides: TGTGCCAGCACCTTAGCGGGAGGGCCCGACGAGCAGTACTTC.

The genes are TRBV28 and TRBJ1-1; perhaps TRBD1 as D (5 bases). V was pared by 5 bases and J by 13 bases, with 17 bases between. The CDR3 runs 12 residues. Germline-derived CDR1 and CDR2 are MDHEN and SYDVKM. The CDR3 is CASSVGGQKLFF. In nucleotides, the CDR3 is TGTGCCAGCAGTGTGGGAGGACAAAAGCTTTTCTTT.

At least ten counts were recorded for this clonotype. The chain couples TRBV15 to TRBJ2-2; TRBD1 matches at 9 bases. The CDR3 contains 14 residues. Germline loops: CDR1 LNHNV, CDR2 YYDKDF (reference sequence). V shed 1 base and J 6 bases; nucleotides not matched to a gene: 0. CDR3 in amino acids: CATSRGTGAGELFF. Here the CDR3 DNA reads TGTGCCACCAGCAGAGGGACAGGGGCCGGGGAGCTGTTTTTT.

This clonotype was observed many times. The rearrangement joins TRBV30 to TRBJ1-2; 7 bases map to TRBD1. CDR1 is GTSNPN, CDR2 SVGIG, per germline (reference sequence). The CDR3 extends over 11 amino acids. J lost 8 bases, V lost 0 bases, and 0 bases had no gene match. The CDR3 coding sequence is TGTGCCTGGAGTGTACAGGGGGGCTACACCTTC. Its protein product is CAWSVQGGYTF.

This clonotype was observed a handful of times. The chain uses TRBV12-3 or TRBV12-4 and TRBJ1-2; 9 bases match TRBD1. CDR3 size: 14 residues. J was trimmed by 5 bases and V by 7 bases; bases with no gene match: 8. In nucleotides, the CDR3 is TGTGCCAGCAACTTGGGACAGGGTGGATATGGCTACACCTTC. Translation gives CASNLGQGGYGYTF.

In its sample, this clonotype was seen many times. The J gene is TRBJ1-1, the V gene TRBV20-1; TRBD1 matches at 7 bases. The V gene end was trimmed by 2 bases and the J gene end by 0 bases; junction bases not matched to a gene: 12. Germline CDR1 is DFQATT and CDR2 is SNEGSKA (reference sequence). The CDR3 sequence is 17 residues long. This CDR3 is CSARPSPGQTMNTEAFF. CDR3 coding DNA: TGCAGTGCTAGACCCTCCCCGGGACAGACAATGAACACTGAAGCTTTCTTT.

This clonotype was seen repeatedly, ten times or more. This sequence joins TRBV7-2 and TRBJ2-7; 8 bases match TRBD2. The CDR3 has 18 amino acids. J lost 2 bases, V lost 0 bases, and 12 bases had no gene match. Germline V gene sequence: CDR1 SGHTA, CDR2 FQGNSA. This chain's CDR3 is CASSLANQRGFSTYEQYF. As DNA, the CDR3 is TGTGCCAGCAGCTTAGCGAACCAGCGGGGGTTCAGCACCTACGAGCAGTACTTC.

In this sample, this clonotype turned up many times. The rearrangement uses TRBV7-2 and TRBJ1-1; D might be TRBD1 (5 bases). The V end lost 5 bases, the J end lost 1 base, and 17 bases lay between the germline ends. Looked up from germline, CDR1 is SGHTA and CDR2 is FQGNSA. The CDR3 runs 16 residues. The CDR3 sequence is CASSPRQSGGNTEAFF. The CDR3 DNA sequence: TGTGCCAGCAGCCCACGACAGAGCGGGGGGAACACTGAAGCTTTCTTT.

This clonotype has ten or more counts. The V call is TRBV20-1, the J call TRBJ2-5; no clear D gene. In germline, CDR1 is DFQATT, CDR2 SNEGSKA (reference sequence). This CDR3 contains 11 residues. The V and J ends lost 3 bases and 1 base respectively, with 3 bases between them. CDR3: CSASTQETQYF. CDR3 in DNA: TGCAGTGCTAGTACCCAAGAGACCCAGTACTTC.

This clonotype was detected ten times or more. DNA for the CDR3: TGCAGTGCTATAGGGTTCGAGGGAGTGGGATGGGGCTACACCTTC. Translation: CSAIGFEGVGWGYTF. This rearrangement joins TRBV20-1 to TRBJ1-2; D remains unclear. The CDR3 has 15 residues. V shed 4 bases and J shed 8 bases, with 23 bases lying between them. Germline lookup yields CDR1 DFQATT and CDR2 SNEGSKA (reference sequence).

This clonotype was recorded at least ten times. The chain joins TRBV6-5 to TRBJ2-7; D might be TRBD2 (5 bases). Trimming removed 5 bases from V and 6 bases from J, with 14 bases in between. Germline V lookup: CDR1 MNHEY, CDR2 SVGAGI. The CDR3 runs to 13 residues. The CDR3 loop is CASSHPPGIEQYF. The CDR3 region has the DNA TGTGCCAGCAGTCACCCACCGGGGATCGAGCAGTACTTC.

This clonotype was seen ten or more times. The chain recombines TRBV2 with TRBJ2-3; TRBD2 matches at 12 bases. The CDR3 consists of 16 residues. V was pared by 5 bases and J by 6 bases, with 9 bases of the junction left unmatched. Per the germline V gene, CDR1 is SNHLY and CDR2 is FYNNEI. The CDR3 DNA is TGTGCCAGCAGTAATGGACTAGCGGGAAGGGGGGATACGCAGTATTTT. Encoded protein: CASSNGLAGRGDTQYF.

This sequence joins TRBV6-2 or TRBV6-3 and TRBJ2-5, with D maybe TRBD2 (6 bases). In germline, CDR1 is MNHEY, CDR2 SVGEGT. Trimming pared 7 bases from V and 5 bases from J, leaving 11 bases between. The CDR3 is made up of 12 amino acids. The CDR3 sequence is CASNSGVETQYF. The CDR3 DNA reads TGTGCCAGCAATTCGGGAGTCGAGACCCAGTACTTC.

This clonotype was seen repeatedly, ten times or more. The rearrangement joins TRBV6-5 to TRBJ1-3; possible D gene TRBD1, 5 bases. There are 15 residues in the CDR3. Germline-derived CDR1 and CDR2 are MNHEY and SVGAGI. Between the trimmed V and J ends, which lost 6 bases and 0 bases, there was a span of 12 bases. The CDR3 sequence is CASRLTGSSGNTIYF. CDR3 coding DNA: TGTGCCAGCAGACTCACAGGATCCTCTGGAAACACCATATATTTT.

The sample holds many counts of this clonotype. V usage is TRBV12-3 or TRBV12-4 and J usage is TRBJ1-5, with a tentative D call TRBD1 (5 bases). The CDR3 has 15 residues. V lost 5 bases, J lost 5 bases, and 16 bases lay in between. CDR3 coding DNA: TGTGCCAGCAGTAGATACGACGGGGCAGATCAGCCCCAGCATTTT. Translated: CASSRYDGADQPQHF.

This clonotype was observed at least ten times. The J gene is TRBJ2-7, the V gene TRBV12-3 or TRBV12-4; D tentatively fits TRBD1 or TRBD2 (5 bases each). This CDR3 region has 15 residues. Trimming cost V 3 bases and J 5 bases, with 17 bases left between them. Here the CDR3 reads CASSFWGTLPHEQYF. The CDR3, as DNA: TGTGCCAGCAGTTTCTGGGGGACCCTCCCACACGAGCAGTACTTC.

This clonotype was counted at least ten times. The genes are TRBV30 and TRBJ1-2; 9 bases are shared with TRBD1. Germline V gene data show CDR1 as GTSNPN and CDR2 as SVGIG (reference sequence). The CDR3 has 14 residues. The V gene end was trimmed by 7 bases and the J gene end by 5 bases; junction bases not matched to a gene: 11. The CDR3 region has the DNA TGTGCCTCCCACGGGGACAGGGTTCTTTATGGCTACACCTTC. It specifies CASHGDRVLYGYTF.

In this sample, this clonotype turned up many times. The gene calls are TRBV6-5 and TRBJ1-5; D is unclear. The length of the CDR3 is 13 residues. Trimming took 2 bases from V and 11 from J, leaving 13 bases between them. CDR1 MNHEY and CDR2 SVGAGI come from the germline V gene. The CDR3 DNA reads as TGTGCCAGCAGTTACCGGCGGCAGGAATCCCAGCATTTT. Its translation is CASSYRRQESQHF.

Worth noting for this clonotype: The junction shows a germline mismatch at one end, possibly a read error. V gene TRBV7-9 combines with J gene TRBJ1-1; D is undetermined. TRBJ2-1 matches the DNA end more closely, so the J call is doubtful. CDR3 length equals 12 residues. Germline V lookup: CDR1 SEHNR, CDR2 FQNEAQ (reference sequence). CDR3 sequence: CASNLGQETQFF. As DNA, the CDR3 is TGTGCCAGCAACTTAGGGCAGGAGACCCAGTTCTTC.

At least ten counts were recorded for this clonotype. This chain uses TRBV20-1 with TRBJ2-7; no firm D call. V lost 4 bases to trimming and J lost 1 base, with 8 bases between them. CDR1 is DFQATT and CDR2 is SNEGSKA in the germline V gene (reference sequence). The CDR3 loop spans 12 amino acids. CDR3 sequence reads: CSAIDGSYEQYF. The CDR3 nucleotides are TGCAGTGCTATAGACGGATCCTACGAGCAGTACTTC.

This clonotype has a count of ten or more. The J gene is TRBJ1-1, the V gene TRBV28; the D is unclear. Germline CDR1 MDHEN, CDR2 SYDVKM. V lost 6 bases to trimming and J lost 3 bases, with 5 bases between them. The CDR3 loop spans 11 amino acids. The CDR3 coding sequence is TGTGCCAGCAGGTTAGACACTGAAGCTTTCTTT. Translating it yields CASRLDTEAFF.

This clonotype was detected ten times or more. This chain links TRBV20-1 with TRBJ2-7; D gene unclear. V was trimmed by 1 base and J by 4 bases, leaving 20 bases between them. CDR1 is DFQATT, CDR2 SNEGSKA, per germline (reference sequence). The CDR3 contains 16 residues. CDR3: CSARGPRQVVGYEQYF. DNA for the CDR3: TGCAGTGCTAGAGGGCCCAGGCAGGTAGTTGGGTACGAGCAGTACTTC.

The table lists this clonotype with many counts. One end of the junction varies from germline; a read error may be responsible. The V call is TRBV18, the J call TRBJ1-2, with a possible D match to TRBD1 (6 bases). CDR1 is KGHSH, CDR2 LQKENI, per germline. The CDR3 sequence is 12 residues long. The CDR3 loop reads CASSPPGAHLFF. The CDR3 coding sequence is TGTGCCAGCTCACCACCGGGGGCACACCTATTCTTC. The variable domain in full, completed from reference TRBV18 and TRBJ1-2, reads NAGVMQNPRHLVRRRGQEARLRCSPMKGHSHVYWYRQLPEEGLKFMVYLQKENIIDESGMPKERFSAEFPKEGPSILRIQQVVRGDSAAYFCASSPPGAHLFFGSGTRLTVV.

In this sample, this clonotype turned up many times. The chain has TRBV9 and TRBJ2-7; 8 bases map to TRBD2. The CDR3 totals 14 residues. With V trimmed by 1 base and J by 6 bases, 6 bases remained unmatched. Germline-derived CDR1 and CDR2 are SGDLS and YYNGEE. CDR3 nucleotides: TGTGCCAGCAGCGTATTCGGGGGGGCGGGCGAGCAGTACTTC. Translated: CASSVFGGAGEQYF.

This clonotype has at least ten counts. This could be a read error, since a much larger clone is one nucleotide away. CDR3 protein: CAWSVMTGAFF. Here the CDR3 DNA reads TGTGCCTGGAGTGTTATGACAGGGGCTTTCTTT. This sequence joins TRBV30 and TRBJ1-1; 7 positions agree with TRBD1. CDR3 length: 11 residues. The germline V gene has CDR1 GTSNPN and CDR2 SVGIG (reference sequence). The trim removed 0 bases at V and 11 bases at J, leaving 3 bases unmatched.